Presented here are 17 T cell receptor beta chains from one specimen sequenced in a study of stem cell transplantation in POMP-related autoinflammatory disease. Here immunoSEQ multiplex PCR was the method, and the copy in TCRdb shows in-frame clones only, minus some. The sample includes over 8,000 clones, around 79% of them seen just once. Sequenced material: CD4+ T cells from PBMCs, taken after stem cell transplantation. The receptor set was obtained from a human patient with POMP-related autoinflammation and immune dysregulation (PRAID). Some of the T cells may derive from the graft donor.

This clone was picked up a small number of times. This chain uses TRBV2 with TRBJ2-2; 7 bases match TRBD1. The germline V gene encodes CDR1 SNHLY and CDR2 FYNNEI. The CDR3 length is 16 residues. Trimming cost V 4 bases and J 1 base; bases outside gene matches: 6. The CDR3 reads CASSGRDSMNTGELFF. The CDR3 DNA sequence: TGTGCCAGCAGTGGACGGGACAGTATGAACACCGGGGAGCTGTTTTTT.

This chain joins TRBV10-3 and TRBJ2-5; TRBD1 matches at 8 bases. CDR1 and CDR2 (germline): ENHRY, SYGVKD. The V and J ends lost 4 bases and 5 bases, in that order; junction bases with no gene match: 9. This CDR3 has 15 residues. This chain's CDR3 is CAISALGTGGETQYF. DNA for the CDR3: TGTGCCATCAGTGCCCTCGGGACAGGCGGTGAGACCCAGTACTTC.

V gene TRBV6-5 combines with J gene TRBJ1-2; 10 bases fit TRBD1. V shed 7 bases and J 9 bases; nucleotides not matched to a gene: 14. The CDR3 runs to 15 residues. CDR1 and CDR2 from the germline V gene are MNHEY and SVGAGI. CDR3 coding DNA: TGTGCCAGCACCTCGAGCCTGGACAGGGGGATTAGCTACACCTTC. This sequence encodes CASTSSLDRGISYTF.

V and J are TRBV5-6 and TRBJ1-4; TRBD1 matches 8 bases. Germline CDR1 is SGHDT and CDR2 is YYEEEE. The CDR3 loop spans 15 amino acids. The V segment lost 3 bases and the J segment 4 bases; nucleotides outside the gene matches: 5. Here the CDR3 reads CASSWGTGINEKLFF. For the CDR3, the DNA is TGTGCCAGCAGCTGGGGGACAGGTATTAATGAAAAACTGTTTTTT.

The CDR3 loop is CASSRGIGASNQPQHF. For the CDR3, the DNA is TGCGCCAGCAGCCGAGGGATCGGGGCGAGCAATCAGCCCCAGCATTTT. The chain employs TRBV5-1 and TRBJ1-5; perhaps TRBD1 as D (5 bases). In germline, CDR1 is SGHRS, CDR2 YFSETQ. V dropped 4 bases and J dropped 1 base, with 15 bases sitting between them. The CDR3 loop spans 16 amino acids.

V is TRBV29-1 and J is TRBJ1-3; no clear D gene. CDR1 is SQVTM and CDR2 is ANQGSEA in the germline V gene. CDR3 length: 12 residues. CDR3 amino acids: CSDNTSGNTIYF. DNA for the CDR3: TGCTCTGACAACACCTCTGGAAACACCATATATTTT.

The chain combines TRBV27 with TRBJ1-6; tentatively, D is TRBD1 (5 bases). With 4 bases removed from V and 7 bases from J, the gap between germline ends came to 14 bases. The CDR3 length is 15 residues. CDR1 and CDR2 (germline): MNHEY, SMNVEV (reference sequence). As DNA, the CDR3 is TGTGCCAGCAGTTCGAGGGGCTTTGGCAATTCACCCCTCCACTTT. This sequence encodes CASSSRGFGNSPLHF.

The DNA for the CDR3 is TGTGCCAGCAGTGATTCCCACGCGCGGGCCTACGAGCAGTACTTC. Translation: CASSDSHARAYEQYF. The genes are TRBV6-1 and TRBJ2-7; possible D gene TRBD2, 5 bases. The V gene's germline CDR1 is MNHNS and CDR2 SASEGT. Trimming took off 3 bases at V and 2 bases at J, with 14 bases between the two ends. The CDR3 runs 15 residues.

V usage is TRBV5-1 and J usage is TRBJ1-1, with D hard to call. With 1 base removed from V and 4 bases from J, the gap between germline ends came to 11 bases. CDR1 and CDR2 (germline): SGHRS, YFSETQ. This CDR3 is built from 14 residues. Here the CDR3 DNA reads TGCGCCAGCAGCTTGAGAATATCCTCCACTGAAGCTTTCTTT. This codes for CASSLRISSTEAFF. Full variable domain (missing parts from reference TRBV5-1 and TRBJ1-1): KAGVTQTPRYLIKTRGQQVTLSCSPISGHRSVSWYQQTPGQGLQFLFEYFSETQRNKGNFPGRFSGRQFSNSRSEMNVSTLELGDSALYLCASSLRISSTEAFFGQGTRLTVV.

This sequence joins TRBV10-3 and TRBJ2-7, with TRBD2 matching 11 bases. CDR3 length equals 14 residues. Germline V gene lookup returns CDR1 ENHRY and CDR2 SYGVKD. V gave up 8 bases and J gave up 3 bases; unmatched junction bases: 6. The CDR3 DNA reads as TGTGCCATCCTAGCGGGAGGCGACCTCTACGAGCAGTACTTC. Its protein product is CAILAGGDLYEQYF.

The chain uses TRBV18 and TRBJ2-5, with D tentatively TRBD1 (7 bases). Trimming pared 8 bases from V and 5 bases from J, leaving 18 bases between. Germline V gives CDR1 KGHSH, CDR2 LQKENI. The CDR3 contains 14 residues. CDR3 sequence reads: CASRGTALQETQYF. CDR3 nucleotide sequence: TGTGCCAGCCGGGGGACAGCCCTTCAGGAGACCCAGTACTTC.

The rearrangement links TRBV9 to TRBJ2-6; 7 bases line up with TRBD2. The CDR3 is 19 amino acids. CDR1 is SGDLS and CDR2 is YYNGEE in the germline V gene. V dropped 0 bases and J dropped 0; count of bases not matched to a gene: 9. CDR3 bases: TGTGCCAGCAGCGTAGCTTTACTAGCGAGATCCTCTGGGGCCAACGTCCTGACTTTC. It encodes CASSVALLARSSGANVLTF.

The J gene is TRBJ1-4, the V gene TRBV23-1; TRBD1 is a possible D gene (5 bases). TRBV23-1 is treated as an ORF (open reading frame) with a function not yet certain. V was shortened by 1 base and J by 2 bases, with 11 bases between the two germline ends. CDR3 length equals 16 residues. The CDR3 reads CASSQWGVGTNEKLFF. The CDR3 DNA is TGCGCCAGCAGTCAATGGGGGGTTGGGACTAATGAAAAACTGTTTTTT.

This chain joins TRBV29-1 and TRBJ2-5, with D perhaps TRBD1 (6 bases). Germline CDR1 reads SQVTM; CDR2 reads ANQGSEA. Trimming left V 7 bases short and J 0 bases short, with 9 bases between. The CDR3 extends over 12 amino acids. The CDR3 sequence: CSARGYQETQYF. The CDR3 DNA reads TGCAGCGCCAGGGGCTACCAAGAGACCCAGTACTTC.

This chain uses TRBV27 with TRBJ1-5; D is unresolved. Germline CDR1 reads MNHEY; CDR2 reads SMNVEV (reference sequence). CDR3 length: 15 amino acids. V shed 6 bases and J shed 0 bases, with 12 bases lying between them. CDR3 coding DNA: TGTGCCAGCAGCCTCGAAGGGCGTAGCAATCAGCCCCAGCATTTT. This encodes CASSLEGRSNQPQHF.

V and J are TRBV28 and TRBJ2-1; D is perhaps TRBD1 (5 bases). This CDR3 comprises 12 residues. V was cut by 7 bases and J by 12 bases, with 16 bases left in between. The V gene's germline CDR1 is MDHEN and CDR2 SYDVKM. The CDR3 nucleotides read TGTGCCAGCATACCTCGGGCTCAGGGGCAGTTCTTC. Translating gives CASIPRAQGQFF.

The chain recombines TRBV21-1 with TRBJ2-7; the table's D call, TRBD1, was not checked against the DNA. TRBV21-1 is a pseudogene segment. This CDR3 contains 18 residues. CDR3 protein: CASSKGGGCQGPRGEQYF. DNA of the CDR3: TGTGCCAGCAGCAAAGGAGGGGGTTGTCAGGGACCTAGAGGCGAGCAGTACTTC.